This T cell receptor (beta chain) was documented in a study of neurological immune-mediated disorders (dated by TCRdb to the late 2010s). Turning to the overall study: The study compared peripheral blood TCR-beta repertoires of HTLV-I-associated myelopathy (HAM/TSP) patients, multiple sclerosis patients and healthy controls using UMI-based sequencing. The approximately 100 TCR-beta libraries included longitudinal samples, technical triplicates and paired sorted CD4+ and CD8+ T-cell subsets alongside PBMC samples. Of the 60 to 70 subjects in the cohort, around 15 were HAM/TSP patients, about 35 were multiple sclerosis patients, and roughly 20 were healthy controls. Each longitudinal HAM/TSP and healthy donor was sampled at 3 time-points spaced at roughly 3-45 month intervals. On the study overall, not on this receptor specifically: The highest TCR clonal expansion was observed in HAM/TSP patients, whereas the lowest was observed in MS patients, even when compared with healthy controls. No identical CDR3 amino acid sequences were found to be shared among expanded clones across subjects, suggesting that TCR-beta repertoires were private in all groups.

From a lookup of the germline V gene, CDR1 and CDR2 are KGHSH and LQKENI. Including the terminal cysteine and phenylalanine, the CDR3 comprises 14 residues. Only the CDR3 region is kept as DNA, spanning 42 bases read in frame from base 1. V gives up 1 base and J gives up 5 bases, and the segment between their germline ends measures 9 bases. To synthesize cDNA, template-switch 5'RACE was performed with a primer carrying a 10-nucleotide random unique molecular identifier so that each TCR transcript was tagged. Every sequencing run yielded over 190 million TCR-beta sequences covering 15-18 subjects. Total RNA was extracted with the RNeasy kit. Using the KAPA Real-time Library Amplification kit, TCR-beta VDJ regions were amplified with primers for the TCR constant region and the 5'RACE anchor. A first PCR added sample indexes and Illumina adaptors, after which a second PCR increased the library yield. After purification with Ampure beads, the TCR product of roughly 650 bp was size-selected on a 2% E-gel SizeSelection system. Before pooling, library quality was checked on a Bioanalyzer, concentration was measured with Qubit, and libraries were quantified with the Kapa Library Quantification kit. An Illumina HiSeq 2500 was used to sequence the libraries paired-end at 2 x 150 bp. To increase sequence diversity, roughly 24-30% phiX was spiked into each library pool. From the authors' description of their analysis: The UMI-based MiGEC pipeline processed quality-filtered reads and removed over 75% of raw TCR sequences during error correction. VDJ genes were aligned to IMGT germline references, and each clonotype was defined by a unique CDR3 amino acid sequence together with V-J genes. Clonal expansion, Shannon diversity and CDR3 relatedness were evaluated with VDJtools (CalcPairwiseDistances, ClusterSamples), while phylogenetic trees were built in CLCbio workbench. Clones with at least 8 unique UMIs were defined as expanded, with this threshold being based on coefficient-of-variation modelling across technical triplicates. The raw public data were reprocessed by TCRdb itself: fastp quality trimming at Q25, MiXCR clonotype calling, in-frame beta chains only. Each CDR3 protein appears once, grouped with its most common genes and DNA. TCRdb assigned the V and J calls; the authors' analysis was not used. In all, the sample holds tens of thousands of distinct CDR3 sequences, and 10% to 15% of those were seen once. In total, the top ten clones hold about 2.5% of the sample.

This sample's time point label indicates: longitudinal time-point 2. The healthy controls were volunteers from blood banks in Maryland, USA. Libraries from unsorted PBMCs were made from 2 million PBMCs kept in RNAlater at -80 degrees C until RNA extraction. Peripheral blood underwent Ficoll-Hypaque density gradient centrifugation to isolate PBMCs, which were then cryopreserved in liquid nitrogen. This clonotype was recorded at least ten times. This receptor's antigen is unknown. No quality values exist for individual bases; no much larger clone is one base distant. Rearrangement joined TRBV18 to TRBJ2-1; a tentative D match to TRBD1 spans 5 bases. The receptor was isolated from a woman aged 40 to 50 in good health. The sequenced sample was PBMCs. The CDR3 in this case is CASSPLAGNNEQFF. The DNA is as follows: TGTGCCAGCTCACCACTTGCAGGGAACAATGAGCAGTTCTTC.